The entry below describes one T cell receptor (beta chain). Its cognate antigen is unknown. The repertoire was sequenced with immunoSEQ multiplex PCR; TCRdb's copy has only in-frame clones and lacks some. The sample has about 160,000 clones, around 92% seen once. The CDR3 is 14 amino acids. Trimming shortened V by 3 bases and J by 3 bases, and 11 bases separated the two germline ends. The germline V gene encodes CDR1 MDHEN and CDR2 SYDVKM. These data come from a study of cytomegalovirus exposure and HLA in healthy donors. Study in general: The 95 to 150 validation repertoires were produced on the same platform as the 650 or so repertoires of the first cohort. This was reported in a later analysis. Study-level points and caveats: Later, an analysis found that TCR clusters from the first cohort tended to co-occur in the 90 to 150 validation repertoires.

The V gene is TRBV28, the J gene TRBJ1-1; a possible D gene is TRBD1 (6 bases). Sequencing was done on a sample of PBMCs. The TCR comes from a man aged 18 to 29 in good health and CMV-seropositive. The CDR3 sequence: CASSFGGAYTEAFF. In DNA, the CDR3 is TGTGCCAGCAGTTTCGGGGGGGCATACACTGAAGCTTTCTTT.